These 11 T cell receptor beta chains were sequenced from one sample in a study of T cells in Graves' hyperthyroidism and ophthalmopathy. Researchers took RNA transcripts and amplified the TCR beta CDR3 regions from them. When the TCR CDR3 underwent first-round RT-PCR, the HTBI primer set was used. MiXCR, run by TCRdb on the multiplex PCR reads, gives a single entry per CDR3 protein. There are 300,000 to 400,000 distinct CDR3 sequences in the sample; around a fifth occur only once, and roughly 52% lies in the top ten. The sequencing input was blood. These receptors originate from a woman aged 50 to 65 with Graves' hyperthyroidism.

This clonotype was seen many times. The V and J genes are TRBV2 and TRBJ2-3, with 9 bases identical to TRBD2. V lost 6 bases to trimming and J lost 2 bases; unmatched junction nucleotides: 6. The CDR3 is 15 amino acids. Germline CDR1 SNHLY, CDR2 FYNNEI. Here the CDR3 reads CASRGTSSNTDTQYF. The CDR3 region has the DNA TGTGCCAGCAGAGGGACTAGCAGCAACACAGATACGCAGTATTTT.

V usage is TRBV12-3 or TRBV12-4 and J usage is TRBJ2-7, with 8 bases matching TRBD1. J gave up 3 bases and V 7 bases, and 5 bases lay outside the gene matches. The CDR3 totals 13 residues. The CDR3 DNA sequence: TGTGCCAGCACCAAAGACAGGGGCTACGAGCAGTACTTC. Translating it yields CASTKDRGYEQYF.

The chain joins TRBV12-3 or TRBV12-4 to TRBJ1-5; no firm D call. Between the trimmed V and J ends, which lost 1 base and 3 bases, there was a span of 10 bases. CDR3 length: 15 amino acids. In nucleotides, the CDR3 is TGTGCCAGCAGTTTAGGGAGAGGAGTCAATCAGCCCCAGCATTTT. Translating it yields CASSLGRGVNQPQHF.

This clonotype was seen at least ten times. The chain links TRBV20-1 to TRBJ2-3, with 7 nucleotides matching TRBD2. J lost 1 base, V lost 5 bases, and 12 bases had no gene match. This CDR3 comprises 16 residues. Germline values: CDR1 DFQATT, CDR2 SNEGSKA (reference sequence). As DNA, the CDR3 is TGCAGTGCTGTACCCTTAGCGGGCCCACGCACAGATACGCAGTATTTT. This gives the protein CSAVPLAGPRTDTQYF.

This clonotype was picked up a small number of times. This rearrangement joins TRBV7-2 to TRBJ1-3, with no clear D. Germline V gene sequence: CDR1 SGHTA, CDR2 FQGNSA. V lost 3 bases and J lost 2, with 11 bases in between. The CDR3 sequence is 15 residues long. CDR3 DNA sequence: TGTGCCAGCAGCTTGGTGTTGCGGACTGGAAACACCATATATTTT. Its protein product is CASSLVLRTGNTIYF.

In the case of this clonotype: A much larger clone lies a single base off, so this may be a read error. V and J are TRBV12-3 or TRBV12-4 and TRBJ2-7, with 15 bases that match TRBD2. The CDR3 consists of 13 residues. The CDR3 nucleotides read TGTACCAGCTTGGGACTAGCGGGAGGTGAGCAGTACTTC. It yields the protein CTSLGLAGGEQYF.

The V call is TRBV30, the J call TRBJ2-4; D gene ambiguous. V lost 3 bases and J lost 15, with 21 bases in between. The germline V gene has CDR1 GTSNPN and CDR2 SVGIG (reference sequence). The CDR3 is 13 residues long. CDR3 sequence reads: CAWRGKGGGMAYF. CDR3 in DNA: TGTGCCTGGAGGGGTAAGGGTGGTGGGATGGCGTACTTC.

In this sample, this clonotype turned up many times. The chain is built from TRBV2 and TRBJ2-1; D call uncertain. The germline CDR1 and CDR2 sequences are SNHLY and FYNNEI. The germline V and J ends were trimmed by 2 bases and 5 bases, with 4 bases remaining between them. This CDR3 spans 12 amino acids. CDR3 DNA sequence: TGTGCCAGCAGTGAACAGGACAATGAGCAGTTCTTC. Translating it yields CASSEQDNEQFF.

This clonotype occurred many times. This rearrangement joins TRBV6-2 or TRBV6-3 to TRBJ2-6; the D gene could be TRBD1 or TRBD2 (6 bases each). The V gene lost 2 bases and the J gene lost 0 bases, with 14 bases spanning the gap. Germline assignment: CDR1 MNHEY and CDR2 SVGEGT. The length of the CDR3 is 18 residues. CDR3 DNA sequence: TGTGCCAGCAGTTACGCGGGACACCCCAACTCTGGGGCCAACGTCCTGACTTTC. Protein product: CASSYAGHPNSGANVLTF.

This clonotype was observed a handful of times. The missing conserved phenylalanine or tryptophan at the end of this CDR3 makes a read error likely. This chain links TRBV5-1 with TRBJ1-1; D unclear. The CDR3 extends over 11 amino acids. V was clipped by 0 bases and J by 8 bases, with 5 bases between them. Germline-derived CDR1 and CDR2 are SGHRS and YFSETQ. The CDR3 loop reads CASSLGPEAFL. CDR3 DNA: TGCGCCAGCAGCTTGGGTCCAGAAGCTTTCCTT.

This clonotype was recorded a few times. The V call is TRBV10-3, the J call TRBJ1-1, with 7 bases that match TRBD1. Germline V gene sequence: CDR1 ENHRY, CDR2 SYGVKD. V was clipped by 5 bases and J by 1 base; unmatched bases: 4. CDR3 length: 14 residues. DNA of the CDR3: TGTGCCATCAGTCGGGACAGCCAGAACACTGAAGCTTTCTTT. Residues: CAISRDSQNTEAFF.